The 13 T cell receptor beta chains reported below all come from one sample, sequenced in a study of cytomegalovirus exposure and HLA in healthy donors. The table came from immunoSEQ multiplex PCR; TCRdb's copy has only in-frame clones and leaves some out. The table includes 100,000 to 150,000 clones, more than 70% detected once. Material: PBMCs. The receptors originated from a man aged 25-45 years in good health and CMV-seronegative.

The J gene is TRBJ1-5, the V gene TRBV2; D unclear. The CDR3 is 15 amino acids. CDR1 and CDR2 from the germline V gene are SNHLY and FYNNEI. V was clipped by 1 base and J by 7 bases, with 14 bases between them. The CDR3 reads CASSEVSGFGQPQHF. The CDR3 coding sequence is TGTGCCAGCAGTGAAGTATCGGGGTTCGGCCAGCCCCAGCATTTT.

The chain employs TRBV5-1 and TRBJ2-1; TRBD1 agrees at 9 bases. Germline CDR1 is SGHRS and CDR2 is YFSETQ. With V trimmed by 3 bases and J by 7 bases, 11 bases remained unmatched. The CDR3 spans 16 residues. The CDR3 bases are TGCGCCAGCAGCTCCGACTACAGGGGGCGCGAGAATGAGCAGTTCTTC. Translation gives CASSSDYRGRENEQFF.

This rearrangement joins TRBV18 to TRBJ1-3; weak D call: TRBD1 (5 bases). Trimming took off 4 bases at V and 0 bases at J, with 13 bases between the two ends. This CDR3 spans 16 amino acids. Germline V CDR1 and CDR2: KGHSH, LQKENI. The CDR3 bases are TGTGCCAGCTCACTATCAGGGAACCCCTCTGGAAACACCATATATTTT. Amino acid sequence: CASSLSGNPSGNTIYF.

V gene TRBV7-2 combines with J gene TRBJ2-1, with a possible D match to TRBD2 (6 bases). Germline CDR1 SGHTA, CDR2 FQGNSA. The CDR3 is 17 residues long. The V end was cut by 7 bases, the J end by 2 bases, with 21 bases between. The CDR3 here is CASTKRAGSLTYNEQFF. The CDR3 region has the DNA TGTGCCAGCACCAAGAGGGCCGGGAGCCTAACCTACAATGAGCAGTTCTTC.

The V and J genes are TRBV10-3 and TRBJ1-3, with D maybe TRBD1 (6 bases). The V gene lost 2 bases and the J gene lost 2 bases, with 7 bases spanning the gap. The CDR3 is 14 amino acids. From germline, CDR1 is ENHRY and CDR2 SYGVKD. Here the CDR3 DNA reads TGTGCCATCAGTGAGGGGGACACTGGAAACACCATATATTTT. It codes for CAISEGDTGNTIYF.

The CDR3 spells CASSRKGLAEVGEQYF. In DNA form, the CDR3 reads TGTGCCAGCAGCCGCAAAGGGCTTGCGGAGGTGGGAGAGCAGTACTTC. This chain uses TRBV7-9 with TRBJ2-7; the D gene is possibly TRBD2 (5 bases). Between the trimmed V and J ends, which lost 5 bases and 7 bases, there was a span of 24 bases. The CDR3 is 16 residues long. Germline-derived CDR1 and CDR2 are SEHNR and FQNEAQ (reference sequence). The variable domain in full, with the rest retrieved from reference TRBV7-9 and TRBJ2-7, is DTGVSQNPRHKITKRGQNVTFRCDPISEHNRLYWYRQTLGQGPEFLTYFQNEAQLEKSRLLSDRFSAERPKGSFSTLEIQRTEQGDSAMYLCASSRKGLAEVGEQYFGPGTRLTVT.

V is TRBV7-2 and J is TRBJ2-1, with D perhaps TRBD2 (6 bases). There are 13 residues in the CDR3. CDR1 is SGHTA and CDR2 is FQGNSA in the germline V gene. The ends were cut back, 6 bases at V and 9 bases at J, with 15 bases in the middle. The CDR3 region has the DNA TGTGCCAGCAGGGGAGGTGGGGGGACTGAGCAGTTCTTC. It specifies CASRGGGGTEQFF. The whole variable domain, remainder taken from reference TRBV7-2 and TRBJ2-1, is GAGVSQSPSNKVTEKGKDVELRCDPISGHTALYWYRQSLGQGLEFLIYFQGNSAPDKSGLPSDRFSAERTGGSVSTLTIQRTQQEDSAVYLCASRGGGGTEQFFGPGTRLTVL.

J is TRBJ1-2 and V is TRBV7-3; D perhaps matches TRBD1 (5 bases). This CDR3 region has 13 residues. Trimming took 5 bases from V and 8 from J, leaving 15 bases between them. Germline V CDR1 and CDR2: SGHTA, FQGTGA. The CDR3 DNA sequence: TGTGCCAGCAGCCCCCGACGACAGTTCGGCTACACCTTC. This encodes CASSPRRQFGYTF.

There are a few counts of this clone. J is TRBJ1-5 and V is TRBV15, with no clear D. The CDR3 length is 15 residues. V lost 0 bases and J lost 11, with 17 bases in between. Germline V CDR1 and CDR2: LNHNV, YYDKDF (reference sequence). The CDR3 sequence: CATSRDIVGGGAQHF. CDR3 in DNA: TGTGCCACCAGCAGAGATATCGTAGGAGGAGGAGCCCAGCATTTT.

J is TRBJ2-1 and V is TRBV5-1, with D unclear. The germline CDR1 and CDR2 sequences are SGHRS and YFSETQ. Trimming pared 1 base from V and 9 bases from J, leaving 8 bases between. This CDR3 region has 12 residues. In DNA form, the CDR3 reads TGCGCCAGCAGCTTGACCCCGGGTGAGCAGTTCTTC. Residues: CASSLTPGEQFF. Combining the CDR3 with reference TRBV5-1 and TRBJ2-1 gives the whole variable domain KAGVTQTPRYLIKTRGQQVTLSCSPISGHRSVSWYQQTPGQGLQFLFEYFSETQRNKGNFPGRFSGRQFSNSRSEMNVSTLELGDSALYLCASSLTPGEQFFGPGTRLTVL.

A few counts support this clone. V is TRBV5-1 and J is TRBJ2-7; 7 bases match TRBD1. The CDR3 is 14 amino acids. V dropped 3 bases and J dropped 1; count of bases not matched to a gene: 4. Germline CDR1 is SGHRS and CDR2 is YFSETQ. The CDR3 nucleotides read TGCGCCAGCAGCTCGGGACAGCAGTCCTACGAGCAGTACTTC. Translation gives CASSSGQQSYEQYF.

This clone was recorded once. The chain combines TRBV6-5 with TRBJ2-1, with TRBD2 matching over 11 bases. The CDR3 extends over 15 amino acids. Germline V gene sequence: CDR1 MNHEY, CDR2 SVGAGI. The ends lost 5 bases at V and 3 bases at J; junction bases unmatched: 3. In DNA, the CDR3 is TGTGCCAGCAGTGTACTAGCGGGAGTCTACAATGAGCAGTTCTTC. Its protein is CASSVLAGVYNEQFF.

The chain employs TRBV7-2 and TRBJ2-6; D not resolved. The germline CDR1 and CDR2 sequences are SGHTA and FQGNSA. CDR3 size: 13 residues. V was shortened by 10 bases and J by 0 bases, with 7 bases between the two germline ends. As DNA, the CDR3 is TGTGCCATCAATCCCTCTGGGGCCAACGTCCTGACTTTC. Translating gives CAINPSGANVLTF.